This T cell receptor (beta chain) was documented in a study of blood T cell repertoires in COVID-19. Overall study: The samples span acute and convalescent COVID-19 from the United States, Italy and Spain.

Per the original data handling: Estimation of nucleated cell counts was performed using reference gene primer amplification. TCRdb's table, derived via immunoSEQ multiplex PCR, lists solely in-frame clones and lacks some. The V and J calls and clone size come from that table; D and trimming were worked out from the DNA. This sample has about 170,000 clones; around 79% occur once, and the top ten carry around a fifth. Residents of under 25 US areas, aged roughly 18 to 89 years, made up the participants. Per germline, CDR1 LGHDT and CDR2 YNNKEL (reference sequence). The CDR3 covers 18 residues. V gave up 1 base and J gave up 2 bases; unmatched junction bases: 12.

Material for sequencing was PBMCs or T cells enriched from blood (not recorded which). The source is a woman in her sixties or seventies in a cohort exposed to, infected with or recovered from COVID-19 (not recorded which). The chain couples TRBV3-1 (or the pseudogene TRBV3-2) to TRBJ2-3; 7 nucleotides match TRBD2. The CDR3 DNA sequence: TGTGCCAGCAGCCAAGTATGGTTCGGGGGAGGGACCACAGATACGCAGTATTTT. Its protein is CASSQVWFGGGTTDTQYF.